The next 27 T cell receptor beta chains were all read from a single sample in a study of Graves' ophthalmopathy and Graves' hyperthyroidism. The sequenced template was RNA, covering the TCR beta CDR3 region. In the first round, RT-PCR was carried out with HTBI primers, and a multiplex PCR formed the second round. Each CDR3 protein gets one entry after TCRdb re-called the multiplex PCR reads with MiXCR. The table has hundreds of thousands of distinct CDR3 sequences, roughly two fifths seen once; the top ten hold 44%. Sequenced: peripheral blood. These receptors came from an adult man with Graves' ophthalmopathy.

The DNA for the CDR3 is TGTGCCAGCAGAGGACAGGGCGAGAACACCGGGGAGCTGTTTTTT. Its translation is CASRGQGENTGELFF. The chain combines TRBV7-6 with TRBJ2-2, with TRBD1 identical over 8 bases. CDR1 and CDR2 (germline): SGHVS, FNYEAQ. V shed 6 bases, J shed 1 base, and the junction held 4 bases outside the gene matches. This CDR3 has 15 amino acids.

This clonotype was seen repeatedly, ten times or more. CDR3 residues: CASSLVVLEGANVLTF. In nucleotides, the CDR3 is TGCGCCAGCAGCTTGGTCGTGTTGGAGGGGGCCAACGTCCTGACTTTC. The chain couples TRBV5-1 to TRBJ2-6; D remains ambiguous. Germline V CDR1 and CDR2: SGHRS, YFSETQ. With 0 bases removed from V and 4 bases from J, the gap between germline ends came to 11 bases. The CDR3 is made up of 16 amino acids.

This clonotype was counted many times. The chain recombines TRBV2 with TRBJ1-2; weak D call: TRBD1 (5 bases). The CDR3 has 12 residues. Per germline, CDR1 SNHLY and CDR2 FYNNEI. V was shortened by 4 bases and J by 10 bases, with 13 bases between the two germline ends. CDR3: CASSGDSETYTF. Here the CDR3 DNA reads TGTGCCAGCAGTGGTGACAGCGAAACCTACACCTTC.

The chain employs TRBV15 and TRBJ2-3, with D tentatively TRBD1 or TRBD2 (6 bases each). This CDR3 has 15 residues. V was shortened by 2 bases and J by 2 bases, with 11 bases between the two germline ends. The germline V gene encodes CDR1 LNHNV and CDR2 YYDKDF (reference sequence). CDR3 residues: CATSRRGADTDTQYF. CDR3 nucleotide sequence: TGTGCCACCAGCAGAAGGGGGGCGGACACAGATACGCAGTATTTT.

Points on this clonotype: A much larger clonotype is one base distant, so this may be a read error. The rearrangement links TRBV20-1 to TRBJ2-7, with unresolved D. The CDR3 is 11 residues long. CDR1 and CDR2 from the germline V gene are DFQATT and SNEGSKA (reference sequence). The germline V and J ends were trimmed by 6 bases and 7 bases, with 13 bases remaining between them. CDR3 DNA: TGCAGTGCCATGGGGATTGGAGAGCAGTACTTC. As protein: CSAMGIGEQYF.

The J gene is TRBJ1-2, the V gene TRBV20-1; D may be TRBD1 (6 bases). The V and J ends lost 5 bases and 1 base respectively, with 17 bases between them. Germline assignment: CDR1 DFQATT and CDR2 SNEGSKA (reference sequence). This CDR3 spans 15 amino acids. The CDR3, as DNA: TGCAGTGCTCCAGGAGGGGGGCGAAATAACTATGGCTACACCTTC. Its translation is CSAPGGGRNNYGYTF.

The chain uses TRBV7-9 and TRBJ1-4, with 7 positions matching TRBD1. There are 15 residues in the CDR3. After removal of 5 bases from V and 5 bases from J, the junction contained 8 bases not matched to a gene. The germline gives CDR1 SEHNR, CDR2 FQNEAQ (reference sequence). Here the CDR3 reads CASSQQTGSNEKLFF. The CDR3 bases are TGTGCCAGCAGCCAGCAGACAGGGTCAAATGAAAAACTGTTTTTT.

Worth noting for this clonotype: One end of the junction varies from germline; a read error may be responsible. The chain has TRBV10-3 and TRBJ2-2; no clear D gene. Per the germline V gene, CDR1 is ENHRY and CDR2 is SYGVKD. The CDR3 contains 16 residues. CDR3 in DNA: TGTGCCAGCAGTTACCTCCGGCGAACGAACACCGGGGAGCTGTTTTTT. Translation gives CASSYLRRTNTGELFF.

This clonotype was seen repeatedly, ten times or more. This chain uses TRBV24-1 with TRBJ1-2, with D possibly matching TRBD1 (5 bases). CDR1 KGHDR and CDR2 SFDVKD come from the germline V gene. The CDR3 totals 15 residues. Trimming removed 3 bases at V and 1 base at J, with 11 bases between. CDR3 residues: CATSDPRENNYGYTF. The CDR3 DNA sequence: TGTGCCACCAGTGATCCCAGGGAGAATAACTATGGCTACACCTTC.

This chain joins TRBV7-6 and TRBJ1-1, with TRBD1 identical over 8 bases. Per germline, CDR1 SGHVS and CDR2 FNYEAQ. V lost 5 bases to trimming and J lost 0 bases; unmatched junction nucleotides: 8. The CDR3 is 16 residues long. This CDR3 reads CASSPGRQGLNTEAFF. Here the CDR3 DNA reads TGTGCCAGCAGCCCGGGGAGACAGGGGTTGAACACTGAAGCTTTCTTT.

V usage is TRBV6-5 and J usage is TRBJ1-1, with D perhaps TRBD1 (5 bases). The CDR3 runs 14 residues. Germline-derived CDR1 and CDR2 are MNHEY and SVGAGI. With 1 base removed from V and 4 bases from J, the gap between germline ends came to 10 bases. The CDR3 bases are TGTGCCAGCAGTTACTATGCGGGGGGCACTGAAGCTTTCTTT. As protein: CASSYYAGGTEAFF.

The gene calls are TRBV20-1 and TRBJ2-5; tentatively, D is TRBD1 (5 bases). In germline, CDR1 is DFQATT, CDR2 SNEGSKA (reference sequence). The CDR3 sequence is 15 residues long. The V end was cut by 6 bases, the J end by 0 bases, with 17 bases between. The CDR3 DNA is TGCAGTGCCAGCAGCTCGCGACAGCACCAAGAGACCCAGTACTTC. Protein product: CSASSSRQHQETQYF.

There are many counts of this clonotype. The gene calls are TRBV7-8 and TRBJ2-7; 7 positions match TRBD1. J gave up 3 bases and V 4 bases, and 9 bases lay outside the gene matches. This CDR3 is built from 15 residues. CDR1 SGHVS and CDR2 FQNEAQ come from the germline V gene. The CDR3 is CASSYTPGTDYEQYF. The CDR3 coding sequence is TGTGCCAGCAGCTATACCCCAGGGACAGACTACGAGCAGTACTTC. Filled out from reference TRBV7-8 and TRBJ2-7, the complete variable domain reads GAGVSQSPRYKVAKRGQDVALRCDPISGHVSLFWYQQALGQGPEFLTYFQNEAQLDKSGLPSDRFFAERPEGSVSTLKIQRTQQEDSAVYLCASSYTPGTDYEQYFGPGTRLTVT.

For the CDR3, the DNA is TGTGCCAGCAGAATGGACAGGGTAGTAGAGACCCAGTACTTC. Translated, it gives CASRMDRVVETQYF. The chain couples TRBV2 to TRBJ2-5, with 8 bases that match TRBD1. Germline V gene lookup returns CDR1 SNHLY and CDR2 FYNNEI. There are 14 residues in the CDR3. Trimming removed 6 bases from V and 4 bases from J; junction bases left unmatched: 7. The full variable domain, with the rest looked up from reference TRBV2 and TRBJ2-5, is EPEVTQTPSHQVTQMGQEVILRCVPISNHLYFYWYRQILGQKVEFLVSFYNNEISEKSEIFDDQFSVERPDGSNFTLKIRSTKLEDSAMYFCASRMDRVVETQYFGPGTRLLVL.

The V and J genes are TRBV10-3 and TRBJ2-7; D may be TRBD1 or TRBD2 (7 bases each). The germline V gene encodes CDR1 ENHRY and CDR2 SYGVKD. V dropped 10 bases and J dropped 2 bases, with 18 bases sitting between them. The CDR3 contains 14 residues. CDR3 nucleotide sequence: TGTGCCAGCCTAGGGGAGGGGGCGACCTACGAGCAGTACTTC. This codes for CASLGEGATYEQYF.

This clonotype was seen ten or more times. This CDR3 is CASSFDFYEQYF. In nucleotides, the CDR3 is TGCGCCAGCAGCTTTGACTTCTACGAGCAGTACTTC. The V call is TRBV5-1, the J call TRBJ2-7; no clear D. Trimming cost V 2 bases and J 3 bases, with 6 bases left between them. CDR1 and CDR2 (germline): SGHRS, YFSETQ. This CDR3 has 12 residues.

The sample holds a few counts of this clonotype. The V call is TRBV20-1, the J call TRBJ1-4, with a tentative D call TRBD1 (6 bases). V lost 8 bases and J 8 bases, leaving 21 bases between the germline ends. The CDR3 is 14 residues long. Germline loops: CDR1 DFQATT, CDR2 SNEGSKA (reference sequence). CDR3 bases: TGCAGTTCTCGGCGGGGGCACGGAGGAGAAAAACTGTTTTTT. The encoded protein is CSSRRGHGGEKLFF.

CDR3 in DNA: TGTGCCAGCTCACCCTCCGCGGGACAGGGGGGACATTCACCCCTCCACTTT. Amino acid sequence: CASSPSAGQGGHSPLHF. J is TRBJ1-6 and V is TRBV7-2; 11 bases map to TRBD1. The CDR3 totals 17 residues. CDR1 is SGHTA and CDR2 is FQGNSA in the germline V gene. V trimming: 8 bases; J trimming: 8 bases; junction bases outside the gene matches: 14.

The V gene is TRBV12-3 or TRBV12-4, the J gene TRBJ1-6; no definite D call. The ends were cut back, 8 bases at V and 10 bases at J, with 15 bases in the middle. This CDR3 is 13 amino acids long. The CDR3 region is CASEEREYSPLHF. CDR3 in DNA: TGTGCCAGCGAAGAACGGGAATACTCACCCCTCCACTTT.

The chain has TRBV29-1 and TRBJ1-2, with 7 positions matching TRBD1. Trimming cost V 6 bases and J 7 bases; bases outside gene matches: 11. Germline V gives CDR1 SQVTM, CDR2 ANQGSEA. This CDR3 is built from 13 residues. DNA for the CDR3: TGCAGCGTGCGGGACGACAGGGCAAGTGGCTACACCTTC. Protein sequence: CSVRDDRASGYTF. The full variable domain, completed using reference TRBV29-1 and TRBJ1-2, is SAVISQKPSRDICQRGTSLTIQCQVDSQVTMMFWYRQQPGQSLTLIATANQGSEATYESGFVIDKFPISRPNLTFSTLTVSNMSPEDSSIYLCSVRDDRASGYTFGSGTRLTVV.

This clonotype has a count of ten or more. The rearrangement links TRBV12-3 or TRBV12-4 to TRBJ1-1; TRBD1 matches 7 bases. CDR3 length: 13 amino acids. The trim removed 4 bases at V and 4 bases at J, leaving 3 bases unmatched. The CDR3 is CASSYSGGTEAFF. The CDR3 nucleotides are TGTGCCAGCAGTTACTCAGGGGGCACTGAAGCTTTCTTT.

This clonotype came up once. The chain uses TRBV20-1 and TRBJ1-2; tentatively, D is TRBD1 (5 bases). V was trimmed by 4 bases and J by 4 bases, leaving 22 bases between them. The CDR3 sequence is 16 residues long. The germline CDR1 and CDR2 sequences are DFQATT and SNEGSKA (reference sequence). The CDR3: CSANKISTGRAYGYTF. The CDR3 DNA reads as TGCAGTGCTAATAAAATAAGCACAGGAAGAGCCTATGGCTACACCTTC.

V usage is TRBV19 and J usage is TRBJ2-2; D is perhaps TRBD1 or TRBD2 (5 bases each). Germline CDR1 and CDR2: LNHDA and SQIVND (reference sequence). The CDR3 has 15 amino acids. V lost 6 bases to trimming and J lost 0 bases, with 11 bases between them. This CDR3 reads CASSPGAANTGELFF. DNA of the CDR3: TGTGCCAGTAGCCCCGGGGCCGCGAACACCGGGGAGCTGTTTTTT.

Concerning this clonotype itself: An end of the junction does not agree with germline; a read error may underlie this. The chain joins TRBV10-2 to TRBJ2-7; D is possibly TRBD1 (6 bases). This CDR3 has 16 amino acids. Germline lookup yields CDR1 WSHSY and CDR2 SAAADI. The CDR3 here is CASSYGPTGQDYEQYF. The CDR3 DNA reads TGTGCCAGCAGTTACGGCCCGACAGGTCAAGACTACGAGCAGTACTTC.

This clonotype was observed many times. Written as DNA, the CDR3 is TGCAGTGCTAGAGATCGAAAGGGAAGCCTAGACGAGCAGTACTTC. Its translation: CSARDRKGSLDEQYF. This sequence joins TRBV20-1 and TRBJ2-7; D unclear. The germline V gene has CDR1 DFQATT and CDR2 SNEGSKA (reference sequence). The CDR3 is 15 residues long. V was pared by 0 bases and J by 5 bases, with 17 bases between.

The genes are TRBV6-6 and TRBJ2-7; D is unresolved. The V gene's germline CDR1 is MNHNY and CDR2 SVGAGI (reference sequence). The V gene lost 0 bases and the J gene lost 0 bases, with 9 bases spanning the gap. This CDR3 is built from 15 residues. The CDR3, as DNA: TGTGCCAGCAGTTACTCCCGGACGGTCTCCTACGAGCAGTACTTC. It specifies CASSYSRTVSYEQYF.

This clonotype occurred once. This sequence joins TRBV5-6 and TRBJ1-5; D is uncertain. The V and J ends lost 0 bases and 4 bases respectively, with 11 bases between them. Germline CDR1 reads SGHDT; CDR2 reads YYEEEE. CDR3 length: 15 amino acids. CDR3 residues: CASSLAAGVNQPQHF. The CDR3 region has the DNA TGTGCCAGCAGCTTGGCTGCGGGAGTTAATCAGCCCCAGCATTTT.